Below, 27 T cell receptor beta chains from the same sample are listed, as sequenced in a study of CD8 T cells in Susac syndrome. With random hexamers, reverse transcription was performed on about 0.5 to 1 ug of RNA. One entry per CDR3 protein results from TCRdb running MiXCR on the immunoSEQ multiplex PCR reads. The sample has under 150,000 distinct CDR3 sequences; around 94% are singletons. Material: CD8+ T cells from PBMCs. All receptors come from a human donor in good health.

The chain has TRBV28 and TRBJ2-7; D is uncertain. The CDR3 length is 13 residues. V lost 8 bases to trimming and J lost 5 bases, with 16 bases between them. Germline V gene lookup returns CDR1 MDHEN and CDR2 SYDVKM. The CDR3: CASSRVTLNEQYF. DNA for the CDR3: TGTGCCAGCTCCCGTGTGACTTTGAACGAGCAGTACTTC.

V usage is TRBV30 and J usage is TRBJ2-1; D might be TRBD1 (6 bases). The germline gives CDR1 GTSNPN, CDR2 SVGIG (reference sequence). V lost 3 bases to trimming and J lost 10 bases, with 16 bases between them. The CDR3 covers 13 residues. Written as DNA, the CDR3 is TGTGCCTGGAGAGATCTGGGGGCAGGGGAGCAGTTCTTC. Translating gives CAWRDLGAGEQFF.

The CDR3 protein is CSVEELAGSLGEQYF. In DNA, the CDR3 is TGCAGCGTTGAAGAACTAGCGGGGTCCCTTGGGGAGCAGTACTTC. V and J are TRBV29-1 and TRBJ2-7; 10 bases align to TRBD2. Looked up from germline, CDR1 is SQVTM and CDR2 is ANQGSEA. This CDR3 has 15 amino acids. Losses at the gene ends were 0 bases for V and 7 bases for J; bases not matched to a gene: 9.

This clonotype was recorded once. The V call is TRBV7-9, the J call TRBJ2-3; weak D call: TRBD2 (7 bases). Germline values: CDR1 SEHNR, CDR2 FQNEAQ (reference sequence). The ends were cut back, 5 bases at V and 7 bases at J, with 19 bases in the middle. The CDR3 extends over 15 amino acids. CDR3 amino acids: CASSAGDYPFHTQYF. The DNA for the CDR3 is TGTGCCAGCAGCGCAGGGGACTACCCCTTTCATACGCAGTATTTT.

The chain has TRBV29-1 and TRBJ2-5; 8 nucleotides line up with TRBD2. The CDR3 totals 14 residues. Germline CDR1 SQVTM, CDR2 ANQGSEA. V shed 5 bases and J 4 bases; nucleotides not matched to a gene: 9. CDR3 loop: CSVTSGIGGETQYF. The CDR3 DNA reads as TGCAGCGTTACTAGCGGAATCGGCGGAGAGACCCAGTACTTC.

The chain links TRBV7-2 to TRBJ2-3; 12 nucleotides match TRBD2. The length of the CDR3 is 15 residues. V was clipped by 8 bases and J by 4 bases; unmatched bases: 7. The germline V gene has CDR1 SGHTA and CDR2 FQGNSA. The CDR3 is CASSPTSGSSDTQYF. The CDR3 bases are TGTGCCAGCTCCCCGACTAGCGGGAGCTCAGATACGCAGTATTTT.

This sequence joins TRBV7-2 and TRBJ2-7, with 8 bases lining up with TRBD2. CDR1 SGHTA and CDR2 FQGNSA come from the germline V gene. The CDR3 is 14 residues long. With V trimmed by 2 bases and J by 4 bases, 4 bases remained unmatched. CDR3 region: CASSLTREVYEQYF. The CDR3 coding sequence is TGTGCCAGCAGCTTAACGCGGGAGGTATACGAGCAGTACTTC.

The chain recombines TRBV9 with TRBJ2-3; no clear D gene. CDR3 length equals 13 residues. V was trimmed by 3 bases and J by 5 bases, leaving 10 bases between them. CDR1 is SGDLS, CDR2 YYNGEE, per germline. CDR3 bases: TGTGCCAGCAGCGCCTATACGGAAGATACGCAGTATTTT. Amino acids: CASSAYTEDTQYF.

This chain uses TRBV7-9 with TRBJ2-2; tentatively, D is TRBD1 or TRBD2 (5 bases each). CDR1 is SEHNR and CDR2 is FQNEAQ in the germline V gene (reference sequence). With 7 bases removed from V and 6 bases from J, the gap between germline ends came to 15 bases. The CDR3 runs to 14 residues. CDR3 amino acids: CASNSGPTPGELFF. CDR3 DNA sequence: TGTGCCAGCAATTCGGGGCCGACACCCGGGGAGCTGTTTTTT.

The genes are TRBV27 and TRBJ2-7; D could derive from TRBD1 or TRBD2 (5 bases each). The CDR3 runs to 15 residues. The germline V gene encodes CDR1 MNHEY and CDR2 SMNVEV (reference sequence). V lost 5 bases, J lost 3 bases, and 17 bases lay in between. The CDR3 DNA reads as TGTGCCAGCAGTCTCCGGGACCTACCGATCTACGAGCAGTACTTC. This encodes CASSLRDLPIYEQYF.

The V gene is TRBV3-1, the J gene TRBJ2-5; no firm D call. Between the trimmed V and J ends, which lost 4 bases and 4 bases, there was a span of 19 bases. CDR1 is LGHDT and CDR2 is YNNKEL in the germline V gene (reference sequence). This CDR3 has 16 residues. CDR3 region: CASSPNPLIAGETQYF. The CDR3 coding sequence is TGTGCCAGCAGCCCAAATCCTCTTATAGCAGGAGAGACCCAGTACTTC.

V usage is TRBV29-1 and J usage is TRBJ2-7; TRBD2 matches 8 bases. The CDR3 is 15 amino acids. V was pared by 2 bases and J by 6 bases, with 12 bases of the junction left unmatched. The germline V gene has CDR1 SQVTM and CDR2 ANQGSEA. CDR3 protein: CSVEPSGGGFGEQYF. The CDR3 region has the DNA TGCAGCGTTGAACCAAGCGGGGGCGGCTTCGGCGAGCAGTACTTC.

The chain carries TRBV27 and TRBJ2-4; TRBD2 might be the D (6 bases). Looked up from germline, CDR1 is MNHEY and CDR2 is SMNVEV (reference sequence). The CDR3 consists of 15 residues. The V end lost 5 bases, the J end lost 0 bases, and 11 bases lay between the germline ends. The CDR3 bases are TGTGCCAGCAGTCCGGGACTCCAAGCCAAAAACATTCAGTACTTC. Translated, it gives CASSPGLQAKNIQYF.

The chain combines TRBV7-9 with TRBJ2-1, with D possibly called TRBD1 or TRBD2 (5 bases each). V was shortened by 8 bases and J by 8 bases, with 16 bases between the two germline ends. Germline assignment: CDR1 SEHNR and CDR2 FQNEAQ (reference sequence). This CDR3 has 13 amino acids. CDR3 in DNA: TGTGCCAGCCCCGGGGCGATCGAAGATGAGCAGTTCTTC. Its protein product is CASPGAIEDEQFF.

V usage is TRBV7-6 and J usage is TRBJ1-5; D remains unclear. This CDR3 region has 13 residues. The V and J ends lost 2 bases and 5 bases respectively, with 7 bases between them. Germline-derived CDR1 and CDR2 are SGHVS and FNYEAQ. In DNA, the CDR3 is TGTGCCAGCAGCTTAAGGGCGGATCAGCCCCAGCATTTT. This encodes CASSLRADQPQHF.

The V and J genes are TRBV20-1 and TRBJ1-5; D is possibly TRBD1 (6 bases). The CDR3 length is 15 residues. Trimming left V 6 bases short and J 7 bases short, with 22 bases between. Germline V gene lookup returns CDR1 DFQATT and CDR2 SNEGSKA (reference sequence). CDR3: CSATRTRGALQPQHF. Here the CDR3 DNA reads TGCAGTGCCACCCGGACCAGGGGCGCTCTACAGCCCCAGCATTTT.

V usage is TRBV5-4 and J usage is TRBJ2-1; D not certain. There are 13 residues in the CDR3. V lost 2 bases, J lost 8 bases, and 11 bases lay in between. Germline CDR1 and CDR2: SGHNT and YYREEE (reference sequence). This CDR3 reads CASSFTDGHEQFF. The CDR3 nucleotides are TGTGCCAGCAGCTTCACGGACGGCCATGAGCAGTTCTTC.

This clonotype occurred once. This chain links TRBV11-2 with TRBJ2-7, with 14 bases that match TRBD2. J gave up 0 bases and V 1 base, and 8 bases lay outside the gene matches. The CDR3 loop spans 19 amino acids. CDR1 SGHAT and CDR2 FQNNGV come from the germline V gene. The CDR3 region is CASSLAGTSGSLGSYEQYF. CDR3 bases: TGTGCCAGCAGCTTAGCCGGGACTAGCGGGAGTCTAGGCTCCTACGAGCAGTACTTC.

The chain carries TRBV4-3 and TRBJ2-1; D tentatively reads TRBD1 or TRBD2 (5 bases each). V lost 0 bases, J lost 0 bases, and 12 bases lay in between. The length of the CDR3 is 17 residues. The germline CDR1 and CDR2 sequences are LGHNA and YSLEER. The CDR3 region has the DNA TGCGCCAGCAGCCAAGAGGCCTCAGGGAGCTCCTACAATGAGCAGTTCTTC. It translates to CASSQEASGSSYNEQFF.

V is TRBV27 and J is TRBJ2-7, with TRBD1 identical over 8 bases. Germline loops: CDR1 MNHEY, CDR2 SMNVEV (reference sequence). Losses at the gene ends were 5 bases for V and 5 bases for J; bases not matched to a gene: 5. The CDR3 totals 13 residues. This CDR3 reads CASSGQGRNEQYF. The DNA for the CDR3 is TGTGCCAGCAGTGGACAGGGACGCAACGAGCAGTACTTC.

The DNA of the CDR3 is TGTGCCAGCAGCCAAGAGGGACGGGGGTACACAGATACGCAGTATTTT. It yields the protein CASSQEGRGYTDTQYF. V gene TRBV14 combines with J gene TRBJ2-3, with a tentative D call TRBD2 (6 bases). The V gene's germline CDR1 is SGHDN and CDR2 FVKESK. V gave up 0 bases and J gave up 2 bases, with 12 bases separating them. The CDR3 has 16 residues.

The chain recombines TRBV30 with TRBJ2-2; D is unresolved. The CDR3 has 13 amino acids. Germline V lookup: CDR1 GTSNPN, CDR2 SVGIG (reference sequence). Trimming removed 4 bases at V and 0 bases at J, with 6 bases between. The CDR3 spells CAWIQSNTGELFF. In DNA, the CDR3 is TGTGCCTGGATACAATCGAACACCGGGGAGCTGTTTTTT.

The J gene is TRBJ2-3, the V gene TRBV9; 7 positions agree with TRBD2. Trimming took 0 bases from V and 3 from J; bases not matched to a gene: 4. Germline lookup yields CDR1 SGDLS and CDR2 YYNGEE. This CDR3 region has 15 residues. In DNA, the CDR3 is TGTGCCAGCAGCGTAGTAGGGCGGGAGACAGATACGCAGTATTTT. It translates to CASSVVGRETDTQYF.

This clonotype was recorded once. The chain has TRBV18 and TRBJ1-4, with D hard to call. The ends were cut back, 4 bases at V and 8 bases at J, with 14 bases in the middle. CDR3 size: 14 residues. The germline V gene has CDR1 KGHSH and CDR2 LQKENI. The CDR3: CASSRGPMAEKLFF. The CDR3 DNA follows: TGTGCCAGCTCACGAGGACCAATGGCGGAAAAACTGTTTTTT.

This chain uses TRBV7-9 with TRBJ2-7, with 10 bases lining up with TRBD1. CDR1 SEHNR and CDR2 FQNEAQ come from the germline V gene (reference sequence). V lost 0 bases and J lost 0; bases outside the gene matches: 5. The CDR3 has 17 amino acids. The CDR3 sequence: CASSLANRDRGSYEQYF. CDR3 coding DNA: TGTGCCAGCAGCTTAGCAAACCGGGACAGGGGCTCCTACGAGCAGTACTTC. Together with reference TRBV7-9 and TRBJ2-7, the CDR3 gives the full variable domain: DTGVSQNPRHKITKRGQNVTFRCDPISEHNRLYWYRQTLGQGPEFLTYFQNEAQLEKSRLLSDRFSAERPKGSFSTLEIQRTEQGDSAMYLCASSLANRDRGSYEQYFGPGTRLTVT.

The V call is TRBV29-1, the J call TRBJ2-3; 9 bases agree with TRBD2. From germline, CDR1 is SQVTM and CDR2 ANQGSEA. J gave up 2 bases and V 0 bases, and 12 bases lay outside the gene matches. The CDR3 covers 18 residues. In nucleotides, the CDR3 is TGCAGCGTTGAAGACGTACTAGCGGGTCTTTTATACACAGATACGCAGTATTTT. As protein: CSVEDVLAGLLYTDTQYF.

The V gene is TRBV7-9, the J gene TRBJ1-1, with TRBD1 matching 7 bases. Germline-derived CDR1 and CDR2 are SEHNR and FQNEAQ (reference sequence). The CDR3 spans 14 residues. V shed 3 bases and J 1 base; nucleotides not matched to a gene: 2. CDR3 in DNA: TGTGCCAGCAGCTTTGGGACAGCGAACACTGAAGCTTTCTTT. It specifies CASSFGTANTEAFF.